This passage covers 3 T cell receptor beta chains from one sample sequenced in a study of blood T cell repertoires in COVID-19. Clones were sequenced by immunoSEQ multiplex PCR, and TCRdb holds only the in-frame ones, with some missing. The sample records over 200,000 clones, roughly 88% being singletons. The sequenced sample consisted of PBMCs or T cells enriched from blood (not recorded which). The receptors were gathered from a woman aged 25 to 39 who had been exposed to COVID-19.

The gene calls are TRBV30 and TRBJ1-2, with D unresolved. Trimming left V 0 bases short and J 3 bases short, with 8 bases between. This CDR3 is 13 amino acids long. The germline CDR1 and CDR2 sequences are GTSNPN and SVGIG (reference sequence). Here the CDR3 reads CAWSVGRDYGYTF. CDR3 in DNA: TGTGCCTGGAGTGTAGGGCGGGACTATGGCTACACCTTC.

The V gene is TRBV7-6, the J gene TRBJ2-5; 7 bases match TRBD1. Germline trimming cut 6 bases from V and 2 bases from J; bases unmatched to any gene: 6. Germline-derived CDR1 and CDR2 are SGHVS and FNYEAQ. The CDR3 totals 14 residues. The CDR3 sequence is CASSHAGGQETQYF. The CDR3, as DNA: TGTGCCAGCAGTCACGCAGGGGGACAAGAGACCCAGTACTTC.

The chain links TRBV5-6 to TRBJ2-3; D possibly corresponds to TRBD2 (5 bases). Trimming took off 0 bases at V and 6 bases at J, with 5 bases between the two ends. Per the germline V gene, CDR1 is SGHDT and CDR2 is YYEEEE. The CDR3 is 12 residues long. The CDR3 loop reads CASSLGGDTQYF. Here the CDR3 DNA reads TGTGCCAGCAGCTTGGGAGGGGATACGCAGTATTTT.